Listed below are T cell receptor beta chains from one sample, sequenced in a study of graft-versus-host responses after intestinal transplantation. Their target antigens are unknown. Assay: immunoSEQ multiplex PCR; the TCRdb copy retains only in-frame clones and omits some. The sample yields 84,000 or so clones, roughly four fifths seen once. The sample in question was unstimulated CD4+ T cells sorted from spleen or lymph node cells, obtained before intestinal transplant. The receptors were gathered from a human donor who received an intestinal transplant. Each CDR3 is given with its conserved first and last residue. The D gene is left open where the match is weak. Size is stated for part of the rows, as once, few or many counts, or as a class when the clone is expanded.

d_call | j_call | clone_size | cdr3_length | v_call | cdr3_nt | cdr3_aa
TRBD2 | TRBJ2-7 | - | 15 | TRBV27 | TGTGCCAGCAGTTTAGGGTCTAGCGGGGGGAACGAGCAGTACTTC | CASSLGSSGGNEQYF
TRBD2 | TRBJ2-2 | - | 14 | TRBV7-2 | TGTGCCAGCAGCTGGCGGGGGGATGGAGGGGAGCTGTTTTTT | CASSWRGDGGELFF
- | TRBJ2-7 | - | 14 | TRBV29-1 | TGCAGCGTTGAAGAGGGGTCTAGCGAGTACGAGCAGTACTTC | CSVEEGSSEYEQYF
TRBD1 | TRBJ2-7 | - | 14 | TRBV15 | TGTGCCACCAGCAGGGACAGGGCGACCTACGAGCAGTACTTC | CATSRDRATYEQYF
- | TRBJ1-6 | - | 17 | TRBV5-1 | TGCGCCAGCAGCTTGGCCGGTGGGAGCTCCTATAATTCACCCCTCCACTTT | CASSLAGGSSYNSPLHF
TRBD2 | TRBJ2-1 | once | 16 | TRBV28 | TGTGCCAGCAGCCCCCTTAGCGGGGGGGCATACAATGAGCAGTTCTTC | CASSPLSGGAYNEQFF
TRBD2 | TRBJ2-7 | - | 15 | TRBV5-6 | TGTGCCAGCAGCCCAGGGACTAGCGGGGTACTCGAGCAGTACTTC | CASSPGTSGVLEQYF
- | TRBJ1-1 | - | 15 | TRBV5-4 | TGTGCCAGCAGCTCACGGCCCAGGTCGAACACTGAAGCTTTCTTT | CASSSRPRSNTEAFF
- | TRBJ2-7 | - | 13 | TRBV5-1 | TGCGCCAGCAGCTTGACCCAGGGTCATGGGCAGTACTTC | CASSLTQGHGQYF
TRBD1 | TRBJ2-5 | - | 13 | TRBV6-5 | TGTGCCAGCGGGACAGGGGCGCGGGAGACCCAGTACTTC | CASGTGARETQYF
- | TRBJ2-7 | few | 16 | TRBV7-9 | TGTGCCAGCAGCTCCGGGGTGGGTACTTTGCGGCTCGAGCAGTACTTC | CASSSGVGTLRLEQYF
TRBD1 | TRBJ2-5 | - | 17 | TRBV9 | TGTGCCAGCAGCGTAGGTGTACCGGGACAGGGAGAGGGGACCCAGTACTTC | CASSVGVPGQGEGTQYF
TRBD2 | TRBJ2-1 | - | 16 | TRBV4-1 | TGCGCCAGCAGCCCAGGGGGCAGCGGGAGGGTCCGGGAGCAGTTCTTC | CASSPGGSGRVREQFF
- | TRBJ1-1 | - | 15 | TRBV7-8 | TGTGCCAGCAGCCGCGGGGGCTCCCCGAACACTGAAGCTTTCTTT | CASSRGGSPNTEAFF
- | TRBJ2-3 | - | 14 | TRBV9 | TGTGCCAGCAGCGTAGAGACTCTTTTGAGTACGCAGTATTTT | CASSVETLLSTQYF
TRBD1 | TRBJ1-1 | - | 13 | TRBV27 | TGTGCCAGCAGGGGGACAGGGAACACTGAAGCTTTCTTT | CASRGTGNTEAFF
- | TRBJ1-5 | - | 18 | TRBV28 | TGTGCCAGCAGAAAGGGGGGGCTAGTGTTGATCCTCAATCAGCCCCAGCATTTT | CASRKGGLVLILNQPQHF
TRBD1 | TRBJ1-4 | - | 15 | TRBV30 | TGTGCCTCCTACCCATCGACAGGGGAGGCTGAAAAACTGTTTTTT | CASYPSTGEAEKLFF
- | TRBJ2-7 | - | 11 | TRBV5-8 | TGTGCCAGCAGCTCGGGGTGGGAGCAGTACTTC | CASSSGWEQYF
TRBD1 | TRBJ2-2 | - | 15 | TRBV2 | TGTGCCAGCAGTCCGGGACAGGGGAACACCGGGGAGCTGTTTTTT | CASSPGQGNTGELFF
TRBD1 | TRBJ1-5 | few | 15 | TRBV10-2 | TGCGCCAGCGGTACGGGACAGAATAGCAATCAGCCCCAGCATTTT | CASGTGQNSNQPQHF
TRBD2 | TRBJ2-1 | few | 15 | TRBV18 | TGTGCCAGCTCACCGGAGCGGGGGGGCCAAGGTGAGCAGTTCTTC | CASSPERGGQGEQFF
TRBD1 | TRBJ1-2 | - | 14 | TRBV27 | TGTGCCAGCAGGCGGACAGGGCTCAACTATGGCTACACCTTC | CASRRTGLNYGYTF
- | TRBJ1-2 | - | 14 | TRBV2 | TGTGCCAGCTCTATTGAGTTTTATAACTATGGCTACACCTTC | CASSIEFYNYGYTF
- | TRBJ1-1 | - | 12 | TRBV7-8 | TGTGCCAGCAGCCGCTCCTGGACAGAAGCTTTCTTT | CASSRSWTEAFF
TRBD1 | TRBJ1-5 | few | 12 | TRBV2 | TGTGCCAGCAGACCAGGGGGACAGCCCCAGCATTTT | CASRPGGQPQHF
- | TRBJ1-6 | - | 15 | TRBV5-4 | TGTGCCAGCAGCTTCACGAGCTCCTATAATTCACCCCTCCACTTT | CASSFTSSYNSPLHF
- | TRBJ1-4 | - | 13 | TRBV5-4 | TGTGCCAGCAGGGCGGGTCAGAATGAAAAACTGTTTTTT | CASRAGQNEKLFF
TRBD1 | TRBJ1-5 | - | 14 | TRBV7-9 | TGTGCCAGCAGCTTGGGACAGGGGGTTCAGCCCCAGCATTTT | CASSLGQGVQPQHF
TRBD1 | TRBJ2-7 | - | 13 | TRBV10-3 | TGTGCCATCAACCCGGGACAGTCCTACGAGCAGTACTTC | CAINPGQSYEQYF
TRBD2 | TRBJ2-7 | - | 14 | TRBV18 | TGTGCCAGCTCACGAGCGGGAGTGACCTACGAGCAGTACTTC | CASSRAGVTYEQYF
- | TRBJ2-3 | - | 12 | TRBV6-1 | TGTGCCAGCAGCCTGCGTGAGGATACGCAGTATTTT | CASSLREDTQYF
- | TRBJ1-2 | - | 12 | TRBV11-2 | TGTGCCAGCAGCTCAACTCAATACGGCTACACCTTC | CASSSTQYGYTF
TRBD2 | TRBJ2-1 | - | 17 | TRBV7-2 | TGTGCCAGCAGCTCACCAGCCGGGGGGGGGCCGTGGAATGAGCAGTTCTTC | CASSSPAGGGPWNEQFF
- | TRBJ2-6 | - | 18 | TRBV21-1 | TGTGCCAGCAGGGCTCGGATAGCTACAACAAGTCGGGCCAACGTCCTGACTTTC | CASRARIATTSRANVLTF
- | TRBJ2-1 | - | 12 | TRBV2 | TGTGCCAGCAGAAACAGGTACAATGAGCAGTTCTTC | CASRNRYNEQFF
- | TRBJ1-4 | once | 14 | TRBV5-1 | TGCGCCAGCAGCTTGTTGAGCGCTAATGAAAAACTGTTTTTT | CASSLLSANEKLFF
- | TRBJ1-2 | once | 15 | TRBV7-2 | TGTGCCAGCAGCTTACGTCCGGGGGCTAACTATGGCTACACCTTC | CASSLRPGANYGYTF
- | TRBJ2-5 | - | 18 | TRBV9 | TGTGCCAGCAGCGAGCGCCCCCCCCCACAAGGGGGTTTCGAGACCCAGTACTTC | CASSERPPPQGGFETQYF
- | TRBJ1-6 | - | 15 | TRBV5-6 | TGTGCCAGCAGCTTTTCGGAACTATGGTATTCACCCCTCCACTTT | CASSFSELWYSPLHF
TRBD1 | TRBJ2-5 | many | 15 | TRBV5-1 | TGCGCCAGCAGCTGGGACAGGGTTGGTTTGGAGACCCAGTACTTC | CASSWDRVGLETQYF
TRBD2 | TRBJ2-1 | - | 17 | TRBV7-3 | TGTGCCAGCAGCTTGAAGCCTCTAGCGGGAGCCGACAATGAGCAGTTCTTC | CASSLKPLAGADNEQFF
- | TRBJ2-1 | - | 13 | TRBV21-1 | TGTGCCAGCAGCCTAGCGGGGGGCGATGAGCAGTTCTTC | CASSLAGGDEQFF
- | TRBJ1-6 | - | 13 | TRBV2 | TGTGCCAGCAGAGGGGAATATAATTCACCCCTCCACTTT | CASRGEYNSPLHF
- | TRBJ2-7 | - | 16 | TRBV21-1 | TGTGCCAGCAGCCCCAGGACAGGGGGGAACTCCTACGAGCAGTACTTC | CASSPRTGGNSYEQYF
- | TRBJ2-1 | - | 13 | TRBV18 | TGTGCCAGCCGACCACCAGACGGGGGTGAGCAGTTCTTC | CASRPPDGGEQFF
- | TRBJ1-2 | - | 13 | TRBV29-1 | TGCAGCGTTGGGAGTAGGCTTTACTATGGCTACACCTTC | CSVGSRLYYGYTF
- | TRBJ1-3 | - | 11 | TRBV29-1 | TGCAGCGTCCACTCTGGAAACACCATATATTTT | CSVHSGNTIYF